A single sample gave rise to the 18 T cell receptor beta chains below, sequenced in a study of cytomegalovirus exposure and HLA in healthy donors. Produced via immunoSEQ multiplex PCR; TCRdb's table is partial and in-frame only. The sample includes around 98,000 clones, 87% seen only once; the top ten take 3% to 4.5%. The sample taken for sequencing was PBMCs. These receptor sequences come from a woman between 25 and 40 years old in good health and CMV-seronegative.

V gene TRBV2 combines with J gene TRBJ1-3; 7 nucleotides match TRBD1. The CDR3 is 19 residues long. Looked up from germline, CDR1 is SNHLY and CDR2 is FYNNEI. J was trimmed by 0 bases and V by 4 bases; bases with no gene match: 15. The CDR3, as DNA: TGTGCCAGCAGTGGCAGAGAGACAGGGAAACTTTCCTCTGGAAACACCATATATTTT. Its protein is CASSGRETGKLSSGNTIYF.

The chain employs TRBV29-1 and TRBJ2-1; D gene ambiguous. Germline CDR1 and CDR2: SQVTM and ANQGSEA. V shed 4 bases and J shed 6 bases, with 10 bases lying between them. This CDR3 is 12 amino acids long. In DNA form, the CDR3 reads TGCAGCGTTGTTGCTGGAGTCAATGAGCAGTTCTTC. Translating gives CSVVAGVNEQFF.

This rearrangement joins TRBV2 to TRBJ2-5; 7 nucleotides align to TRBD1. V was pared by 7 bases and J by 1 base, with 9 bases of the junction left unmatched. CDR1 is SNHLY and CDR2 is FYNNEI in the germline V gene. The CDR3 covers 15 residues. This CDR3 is CASTGRDRVQETQYF. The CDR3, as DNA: TGTGCCAGCACGGGTCGCGACAGGGTCCAAGAGACCCAGTACTTC.

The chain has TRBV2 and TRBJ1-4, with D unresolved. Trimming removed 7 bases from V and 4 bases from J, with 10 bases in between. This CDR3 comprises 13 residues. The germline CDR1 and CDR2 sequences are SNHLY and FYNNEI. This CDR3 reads CASTSTGNEKLFF. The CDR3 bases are TGTGCCAGCACCTCAACGGGTAATGAAAAACTGTTTTTT. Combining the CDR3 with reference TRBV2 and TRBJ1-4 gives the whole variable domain EPEVTQTPSHQVTQMGQEVILRCVPISNHLYFYWYRQILGQKVEFLVSFYNNEISEKSEIFDDQFSVERPDGSNFTLKIRSTKLEDSAMYFCASTSTGNEKLFFGSGTQLSVL.

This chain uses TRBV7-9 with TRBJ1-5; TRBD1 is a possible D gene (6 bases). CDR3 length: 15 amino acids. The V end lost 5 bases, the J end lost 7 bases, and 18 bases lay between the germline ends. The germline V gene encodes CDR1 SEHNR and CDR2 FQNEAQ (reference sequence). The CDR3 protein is CASSRVGGSEQPQHF. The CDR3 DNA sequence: TGTGCCAGCAGCCGGGTTGGGGGCAGCGAACAGCCCCAGCATTTT.

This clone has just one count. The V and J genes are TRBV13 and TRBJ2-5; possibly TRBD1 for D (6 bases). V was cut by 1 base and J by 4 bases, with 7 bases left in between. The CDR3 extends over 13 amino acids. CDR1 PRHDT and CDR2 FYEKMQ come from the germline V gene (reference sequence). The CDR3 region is CASSLEGGETQYF. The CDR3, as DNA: TGTGCCAGCAGCTTAGAAGGGGGAGAGACCCAGTACTTC.

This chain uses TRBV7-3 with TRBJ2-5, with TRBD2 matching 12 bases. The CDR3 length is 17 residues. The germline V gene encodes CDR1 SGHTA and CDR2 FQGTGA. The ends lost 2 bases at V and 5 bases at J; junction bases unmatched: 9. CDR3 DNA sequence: TGTGCCAGCAGCTTAGGAGACCTAGCGGGGGGGCGGGAGACCCAGTACTTC. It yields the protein CASSLGDLAGGRETQYF.

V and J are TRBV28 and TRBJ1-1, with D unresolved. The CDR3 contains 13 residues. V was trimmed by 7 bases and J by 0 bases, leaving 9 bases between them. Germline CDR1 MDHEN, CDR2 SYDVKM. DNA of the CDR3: TGTGCCAGCACAACGGTAGTGAACACTGAAGCTTTCTTT. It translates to CASTTVVNTEAFF.

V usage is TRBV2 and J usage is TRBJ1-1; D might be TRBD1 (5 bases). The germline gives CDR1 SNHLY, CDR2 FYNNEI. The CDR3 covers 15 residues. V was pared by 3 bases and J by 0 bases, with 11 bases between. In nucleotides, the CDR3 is TGTGCCAGCAGTGATAGGGGAGGGGTGAACACTGAAGCTTTCTTT. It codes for CASSDRGGVNTEAFF. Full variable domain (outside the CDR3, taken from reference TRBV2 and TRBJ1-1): EPEVTQTPSHQVTQMGQEVILRCVPISNHLYFYWYRQILGQKVEFLVSFYNNEISEKSEIFDDQFSVERPDGSNFTLKIRSTKLEDSAMYFCASSDRGGVNTEAFFGQGTRLTVV.

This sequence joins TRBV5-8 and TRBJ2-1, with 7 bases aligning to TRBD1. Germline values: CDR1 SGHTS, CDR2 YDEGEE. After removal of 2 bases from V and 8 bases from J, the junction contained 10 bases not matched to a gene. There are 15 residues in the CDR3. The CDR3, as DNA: TGTGCCAGCAGCTTCCTACCGGGACAGAGCGATGAGCAGTTCTTC. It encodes CASSFLPGQSDEQFF. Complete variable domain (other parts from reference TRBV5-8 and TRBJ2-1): EAGVTQSPTHLIKTRGQQATLRCSPISGHTSVYWYQQALGLGLQFLLWYDEGEERNRGNFPPRFSGRQFPNYSSELNVNALELEDSALYLCASSFLPGQSDEQFFGPGTRLTVL.

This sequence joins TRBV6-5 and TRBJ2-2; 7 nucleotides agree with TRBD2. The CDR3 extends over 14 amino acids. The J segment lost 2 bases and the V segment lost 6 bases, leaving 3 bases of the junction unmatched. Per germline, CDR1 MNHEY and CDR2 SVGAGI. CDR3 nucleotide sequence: TGTGCCAGCAGGAGCGGGACCAACACCGGGGAGCTGTTTTTT. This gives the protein CASRSGTNTGELFF.

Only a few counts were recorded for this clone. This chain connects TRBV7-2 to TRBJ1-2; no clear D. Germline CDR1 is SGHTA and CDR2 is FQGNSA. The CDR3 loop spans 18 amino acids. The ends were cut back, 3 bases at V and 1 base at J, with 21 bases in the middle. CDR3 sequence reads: CASSFKPPYQDYNYGYTF. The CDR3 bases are TGTGCCAGCAGCTTCAAGCCACCCTATCAGGACTATAACTATGGCTACACCTTC.

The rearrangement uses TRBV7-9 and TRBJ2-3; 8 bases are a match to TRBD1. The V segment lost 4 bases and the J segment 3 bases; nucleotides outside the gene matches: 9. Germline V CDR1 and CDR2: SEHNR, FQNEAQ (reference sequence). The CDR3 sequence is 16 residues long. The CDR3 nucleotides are TGTGCCAGCAGCTCGCTAAACAGGGGGTGGACAGATACGCAGTATTTT. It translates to CASSSLNRGWTDTQYF.

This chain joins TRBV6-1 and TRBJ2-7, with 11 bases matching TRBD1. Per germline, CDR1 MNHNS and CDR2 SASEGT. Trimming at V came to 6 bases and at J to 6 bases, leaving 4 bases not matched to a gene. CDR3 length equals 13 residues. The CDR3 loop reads CASSGGTGGEQYF. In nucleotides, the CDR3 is TGTGCCAGCAGCGGAGGGACAGGGGGCGAGCAGTACTTC.

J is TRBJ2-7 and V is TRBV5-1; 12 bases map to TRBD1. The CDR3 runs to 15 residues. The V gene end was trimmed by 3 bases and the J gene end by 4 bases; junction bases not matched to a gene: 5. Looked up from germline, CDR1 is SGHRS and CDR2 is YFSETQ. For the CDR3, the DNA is TGCGCCAGCAGCTACGGGACAGGGGGCCGGTACGAGCAGTACTTC. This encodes CASSYGTGGRYEQYF.

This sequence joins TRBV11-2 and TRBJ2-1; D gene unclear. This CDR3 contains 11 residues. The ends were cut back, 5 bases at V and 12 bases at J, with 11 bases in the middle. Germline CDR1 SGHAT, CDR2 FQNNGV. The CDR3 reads CASSVSRWQFF. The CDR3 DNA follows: TGTGCCAGCAGCGTTTCGAGGTGGCAGTTCTTC.

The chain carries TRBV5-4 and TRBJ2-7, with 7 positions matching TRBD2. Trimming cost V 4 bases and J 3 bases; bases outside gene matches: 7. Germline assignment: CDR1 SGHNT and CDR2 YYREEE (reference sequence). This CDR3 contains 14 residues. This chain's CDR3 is CASSLSGANYEQYF. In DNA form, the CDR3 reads TGTGCCAGCAGCCTGAGCGGGGCGAACTACGAGCAGTACTTC. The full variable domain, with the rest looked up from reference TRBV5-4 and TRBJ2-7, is ETGVTQSPTHLIKTRGQQVTLRCSSQSGHNTVSWYQQALGQGPQFIFQYYREEENGRGNFPPRFSGLQFPNYSSELNVNALELDDSALYLCASSLSGANYEQYFGPGTRLTVT.

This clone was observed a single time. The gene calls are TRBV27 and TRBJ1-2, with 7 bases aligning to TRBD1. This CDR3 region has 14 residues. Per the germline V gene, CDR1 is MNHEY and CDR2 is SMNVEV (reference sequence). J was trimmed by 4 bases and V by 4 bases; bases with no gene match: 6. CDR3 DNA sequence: TGTGCCAGCAGTTCTCCGGGACAGAGCTATGGCTACACCTTC. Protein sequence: CASSSPGQSYGYTF.